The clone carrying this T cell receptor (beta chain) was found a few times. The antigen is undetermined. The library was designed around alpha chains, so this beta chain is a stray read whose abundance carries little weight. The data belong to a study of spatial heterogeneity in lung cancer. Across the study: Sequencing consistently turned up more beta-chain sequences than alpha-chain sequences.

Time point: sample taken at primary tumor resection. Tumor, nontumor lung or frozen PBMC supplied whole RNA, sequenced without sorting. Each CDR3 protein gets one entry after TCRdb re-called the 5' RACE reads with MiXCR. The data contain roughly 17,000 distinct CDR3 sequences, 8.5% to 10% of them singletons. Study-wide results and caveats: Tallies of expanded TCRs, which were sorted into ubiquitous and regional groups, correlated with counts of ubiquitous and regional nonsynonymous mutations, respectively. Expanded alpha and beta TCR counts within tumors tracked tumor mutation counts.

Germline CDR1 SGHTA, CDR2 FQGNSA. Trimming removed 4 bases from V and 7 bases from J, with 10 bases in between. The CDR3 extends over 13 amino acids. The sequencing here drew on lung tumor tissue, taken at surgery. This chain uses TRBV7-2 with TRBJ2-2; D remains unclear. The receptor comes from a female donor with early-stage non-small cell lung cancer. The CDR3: CASSSDWDGELFF. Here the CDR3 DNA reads TGTGCCAGCAGCTCCGACTGGGACGGGGAGCTGTTTTTT. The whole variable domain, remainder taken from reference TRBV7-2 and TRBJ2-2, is GAGVSQSPSNKVTEKGKDVELRCDPISGHTALYWYRQSLGQGLEFLIYFQGNSAPDKSGLPSDRFSAERTGGSVSTLTIQRTQQEDSAVYLCASSSDWDGELFFGEGSRLTVL.